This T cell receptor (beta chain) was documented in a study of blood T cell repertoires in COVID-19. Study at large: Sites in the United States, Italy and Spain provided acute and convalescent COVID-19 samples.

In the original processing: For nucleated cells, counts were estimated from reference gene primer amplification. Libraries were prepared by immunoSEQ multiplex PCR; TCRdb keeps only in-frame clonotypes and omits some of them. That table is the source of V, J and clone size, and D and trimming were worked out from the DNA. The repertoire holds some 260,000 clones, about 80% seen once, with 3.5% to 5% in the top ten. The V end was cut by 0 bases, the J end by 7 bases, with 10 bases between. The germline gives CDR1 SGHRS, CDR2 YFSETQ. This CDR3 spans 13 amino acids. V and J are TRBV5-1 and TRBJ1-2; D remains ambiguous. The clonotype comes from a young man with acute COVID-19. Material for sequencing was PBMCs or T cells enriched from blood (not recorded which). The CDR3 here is CASSLVVGVGYTF. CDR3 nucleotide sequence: TGCGCCAGCAGCTTGGTGGTCGGGGTTGGCTACACCTTC. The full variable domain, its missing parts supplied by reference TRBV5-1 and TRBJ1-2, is KAGVTQTPRYLIKTRGQQVTLSCSPISGHRSVSWYQQTPGQGLQFLFEYFSETQRNKGNFPGRFSGRQFSNSRSEMNVSTLELGDSALYLCASSLVVGVGYTFGSGTRLTVV.